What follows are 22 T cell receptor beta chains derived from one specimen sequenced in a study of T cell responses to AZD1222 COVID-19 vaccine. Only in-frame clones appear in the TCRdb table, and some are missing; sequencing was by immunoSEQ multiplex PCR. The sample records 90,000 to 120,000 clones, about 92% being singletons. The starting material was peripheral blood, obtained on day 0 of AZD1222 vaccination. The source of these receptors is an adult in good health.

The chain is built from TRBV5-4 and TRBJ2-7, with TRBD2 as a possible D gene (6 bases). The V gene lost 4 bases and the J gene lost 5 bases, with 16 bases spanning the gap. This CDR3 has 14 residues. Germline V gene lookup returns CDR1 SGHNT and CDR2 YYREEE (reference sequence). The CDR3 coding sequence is TGTGCCAGCAGCAACCGGGAGAAAGGGGACGAGCAGTACTTC. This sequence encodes CASSNREKGDEQYF.

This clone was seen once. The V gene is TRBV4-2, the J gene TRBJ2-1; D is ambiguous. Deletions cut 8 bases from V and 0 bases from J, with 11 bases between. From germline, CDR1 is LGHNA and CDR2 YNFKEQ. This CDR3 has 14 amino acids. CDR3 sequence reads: CASGFFTSYNEQFF. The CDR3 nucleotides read TGTGCCAGCGGGTTCTTCACCTCCTACAATGAGCAGTTCTTC.

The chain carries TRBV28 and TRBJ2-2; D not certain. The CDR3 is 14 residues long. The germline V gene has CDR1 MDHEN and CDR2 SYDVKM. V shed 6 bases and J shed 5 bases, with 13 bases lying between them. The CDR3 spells CASSVTPSTGELFF. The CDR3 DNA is TGTGCCAGCAGCGTGACCCCTTCAACCGGGGAGCTGTTTTTT.

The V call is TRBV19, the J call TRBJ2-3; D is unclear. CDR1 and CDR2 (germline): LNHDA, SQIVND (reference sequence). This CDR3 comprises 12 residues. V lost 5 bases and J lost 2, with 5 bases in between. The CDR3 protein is CASSLYTDTQYF. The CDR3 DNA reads TGTGCCAGTAGTTTGTACACAGATACGCAGTATTTT. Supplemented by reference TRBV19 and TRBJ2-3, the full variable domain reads DGGITQSPKYLFRKEGQNVTLSCEQNLNHDAMYWYRQDPGQGLRLIYYSQIVNDFQKGDIAEGYSVSREKKESFPLTVTSAQKNPTAFYLCASSLYTDTQYFGPGTRLTVL.

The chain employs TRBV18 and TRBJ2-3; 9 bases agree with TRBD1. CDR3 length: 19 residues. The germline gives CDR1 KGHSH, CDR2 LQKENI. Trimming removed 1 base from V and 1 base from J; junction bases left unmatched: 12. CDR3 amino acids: CASSPLTPTGGWGTDTQYF. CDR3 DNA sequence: TGTGCCAGCTCACCACTAACTCCTACAGGGGGCTGGGGCACAGATACGCAGTATTTT.

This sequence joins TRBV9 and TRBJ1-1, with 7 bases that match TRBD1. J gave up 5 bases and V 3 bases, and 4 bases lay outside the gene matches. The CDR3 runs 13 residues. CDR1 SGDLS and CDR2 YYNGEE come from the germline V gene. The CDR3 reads CASSDNRGTEAFF. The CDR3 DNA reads TGTGCCAGCAGCGACAACAGGGGAACTGAAGCTTTCTTT.

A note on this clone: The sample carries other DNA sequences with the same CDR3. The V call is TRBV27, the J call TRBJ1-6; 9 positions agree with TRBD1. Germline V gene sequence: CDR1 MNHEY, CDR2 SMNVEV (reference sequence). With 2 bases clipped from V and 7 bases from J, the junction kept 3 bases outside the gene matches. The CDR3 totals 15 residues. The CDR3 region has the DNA TGTGCCAGCAGTTTAAGCGGACAGGGGAATTCACCCCTCCACTTT. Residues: CASSLSGQGNSPLHF.

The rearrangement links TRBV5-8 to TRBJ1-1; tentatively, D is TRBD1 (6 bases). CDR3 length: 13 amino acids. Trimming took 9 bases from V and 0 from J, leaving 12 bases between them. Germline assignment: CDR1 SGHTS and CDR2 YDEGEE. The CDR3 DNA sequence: TGTGCCACCCGCTGGGGGCTGAACACTGAAGCTTTCTTT. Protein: CATRWGLNTEAFF.

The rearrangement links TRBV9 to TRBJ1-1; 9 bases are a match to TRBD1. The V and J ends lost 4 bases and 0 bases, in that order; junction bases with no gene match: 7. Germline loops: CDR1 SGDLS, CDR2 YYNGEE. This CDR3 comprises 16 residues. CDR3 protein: CASSNRTGAMNTEAFF. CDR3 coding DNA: TGTGCCAGCAGCAACCGGACAGGGGCTATGAACACTGAAGCTTTCTTT.

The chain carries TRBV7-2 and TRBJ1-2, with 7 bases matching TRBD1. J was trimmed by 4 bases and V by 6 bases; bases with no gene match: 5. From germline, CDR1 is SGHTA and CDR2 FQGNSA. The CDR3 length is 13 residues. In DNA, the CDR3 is TGTGCCAGCAGAGCCGGGACAGTCTATGGCTACACCTTC. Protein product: CASRAGTVYGYTF. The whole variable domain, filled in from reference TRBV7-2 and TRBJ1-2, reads GAGVSQSPSNKVTEKGKDVELRCDPISGHTALYWYRQSLGQGLEFLIYFQGNSAPDKSGLPSDRFSAERTGGSVSTLTIQRTQQEDSAVYLCASRAGTVYGYTFGSGTRLTVV.

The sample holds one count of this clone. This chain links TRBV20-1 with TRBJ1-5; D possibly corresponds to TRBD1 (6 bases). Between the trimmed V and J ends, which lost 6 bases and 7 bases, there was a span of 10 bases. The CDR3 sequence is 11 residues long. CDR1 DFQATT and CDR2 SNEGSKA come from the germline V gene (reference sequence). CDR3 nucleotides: TGCAGTGCCCAGGGGTCACAGCCCCAGCATTTT. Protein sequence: CSAQGSQPQHF.

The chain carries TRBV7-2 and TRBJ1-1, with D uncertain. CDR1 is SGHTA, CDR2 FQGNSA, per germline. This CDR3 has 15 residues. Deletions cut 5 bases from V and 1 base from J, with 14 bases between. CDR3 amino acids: CASSPNPGENTEAFF. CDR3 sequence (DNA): TGTGCCAGCAGCCCAAACCCCGGGGAGAACACTGAAGCTTTCTTT. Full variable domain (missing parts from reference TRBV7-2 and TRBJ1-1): GAGVSQSPSNKVTEKGKDVELRCDPISGHTALYWYRQSLGQGLEFLIYFQGNSAPDKSGLPSDRFSAERTGGSVSTLTIQRTQQEDSAVYLCASSPNPGENTEAFFGQGTRLTVV.

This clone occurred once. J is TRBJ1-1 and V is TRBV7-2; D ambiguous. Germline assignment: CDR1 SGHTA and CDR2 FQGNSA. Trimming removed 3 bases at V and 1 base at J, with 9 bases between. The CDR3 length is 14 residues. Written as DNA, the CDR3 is TGTGCCAGCAGCTTTTATCGGGCGAACACTGAAGCTTTCTTT. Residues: CASSFYRANTEAFF.

The CDR3 DNA sequence: TGTGCCAGCAGCGTAGGTGGAGGACTAGCGGGGGGTAATGAGCAGTTCTTC. Its protein is CASSVGGGLAGGNEQFF. The chain employs TRBV9 and TRBJ2-1; TRBD2 aligns across 14 bases. J gave up 7 bases and V 0 bases, and 6 bases lay outside the gene matches. There are 17 residues in the CDR3. The germline V gene has CDR1 SGDLS and CDR2 YYNGEE.

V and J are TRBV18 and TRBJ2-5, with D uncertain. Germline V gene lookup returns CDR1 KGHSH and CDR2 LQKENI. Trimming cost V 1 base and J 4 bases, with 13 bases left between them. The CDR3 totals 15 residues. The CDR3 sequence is CASSPRGSLRETQYF. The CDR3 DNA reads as TGTGCCAGCTCACCACGTGGTAGCCTTAGAGAGACCCAGTACTTC.

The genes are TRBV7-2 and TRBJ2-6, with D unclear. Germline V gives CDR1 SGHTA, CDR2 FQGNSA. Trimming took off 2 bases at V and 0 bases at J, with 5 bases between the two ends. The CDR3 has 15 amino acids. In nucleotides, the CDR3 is TGTGCCAGCAGCTTAACCCTCTCTGGGGCCAACGTCCTGACTTTC. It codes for CASSLTLSGANVLTF.

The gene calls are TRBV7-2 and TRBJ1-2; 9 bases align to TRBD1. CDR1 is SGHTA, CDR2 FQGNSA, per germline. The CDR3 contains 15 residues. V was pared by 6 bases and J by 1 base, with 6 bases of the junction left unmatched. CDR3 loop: CASSHTGGRNYGYTF. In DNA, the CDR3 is TGTGCCAGCAGTCACACAGGGGGCCGTAACTATGGCTACACCTTC.

The CDR3 loop is CASKRSLSTDTQYF. DNA for the CDR3: TGTGCCAGCAAGCGGAGCCTGAGCACAGATACGCAGTATTTT. The chain combines TRBV6-5 with TRBJ2-3; perhaps TRBD2 as D (5 bases). The CDR3 is made up of 14 amino acids. Trimming stripped 7 bases from V and 0 bases from J, with 11 bases between. Germline V gene data show CDR1 as MNHEY and CDR2 as SVGAGI.

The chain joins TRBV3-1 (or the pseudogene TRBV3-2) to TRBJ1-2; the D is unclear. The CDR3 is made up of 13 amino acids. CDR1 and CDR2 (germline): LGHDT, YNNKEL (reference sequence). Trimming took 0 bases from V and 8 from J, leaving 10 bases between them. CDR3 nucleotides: TGTGCCAGCAGCCAAGACCGACACGGGGGCTACACCTTC. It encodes CASSQDRHGGYTF.

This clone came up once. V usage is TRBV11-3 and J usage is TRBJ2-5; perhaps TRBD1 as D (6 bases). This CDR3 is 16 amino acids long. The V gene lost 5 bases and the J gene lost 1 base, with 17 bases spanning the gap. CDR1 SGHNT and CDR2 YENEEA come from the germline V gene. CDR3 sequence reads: CASSQRQGSFQETQYF. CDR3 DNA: TGTGCCAGCAGCCAGAGGCAGGGGAGTTTCCAAGAGACCCAGTACTTC.

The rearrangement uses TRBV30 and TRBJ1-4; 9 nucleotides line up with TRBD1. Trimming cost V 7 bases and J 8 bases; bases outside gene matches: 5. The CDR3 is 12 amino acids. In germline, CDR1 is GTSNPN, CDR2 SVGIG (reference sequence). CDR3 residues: CALGQGGEKLFF. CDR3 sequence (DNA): TGTGCCTTGGGACAGGGAGGGGAAAAACTGTTTTTT.

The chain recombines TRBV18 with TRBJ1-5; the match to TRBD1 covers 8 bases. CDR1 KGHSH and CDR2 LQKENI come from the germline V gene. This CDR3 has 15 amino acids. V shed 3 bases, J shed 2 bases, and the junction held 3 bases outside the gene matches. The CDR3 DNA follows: TGTGCCAGCTCACCTCAGACAGGGGGCAATCAGCCCCAGCATTTT. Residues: CASSPQTGGNQPQHF.